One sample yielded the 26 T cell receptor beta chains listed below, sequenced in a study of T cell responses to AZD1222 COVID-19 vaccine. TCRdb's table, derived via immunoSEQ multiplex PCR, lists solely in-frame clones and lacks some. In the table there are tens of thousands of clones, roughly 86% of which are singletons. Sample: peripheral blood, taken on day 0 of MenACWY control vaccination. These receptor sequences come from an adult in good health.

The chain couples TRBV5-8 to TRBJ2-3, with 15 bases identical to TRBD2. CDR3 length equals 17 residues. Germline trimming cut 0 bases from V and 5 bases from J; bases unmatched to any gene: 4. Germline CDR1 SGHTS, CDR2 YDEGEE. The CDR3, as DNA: TGTGCCAGCAGCTTGGGGACTAGCGGGGGGGCCATAGATACGCAGTATTTT. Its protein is CASSLGTSGGAIDTQYF.

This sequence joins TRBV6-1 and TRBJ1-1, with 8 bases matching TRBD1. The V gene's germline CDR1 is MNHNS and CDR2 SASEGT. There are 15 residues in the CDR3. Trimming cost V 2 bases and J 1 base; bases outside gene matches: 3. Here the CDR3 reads CASSEWGQANTEAFF. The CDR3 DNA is TGTGCCAGCAGTGAATGGGGACAGGCGAACACTGAAGCTTTCTTT.

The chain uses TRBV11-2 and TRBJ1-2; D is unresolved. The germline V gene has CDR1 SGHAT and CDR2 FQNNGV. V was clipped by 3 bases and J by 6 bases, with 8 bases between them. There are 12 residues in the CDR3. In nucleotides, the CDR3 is TGTGCCAGCAGCTTTTCGGGTGATGGCTACACCTTC. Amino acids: CASSFSGDGYTF. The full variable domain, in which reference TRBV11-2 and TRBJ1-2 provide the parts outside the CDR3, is EAGVAQSPRYKIIEKRQSVAFWCNPISGHATLYWYQQILGQGPKLLIQFQNNGVVDDSQLPKDRFSAERLKGVDSTLKIQPAKLEDSAVYLCASSFSGDGYTFGSGTRLTVV.

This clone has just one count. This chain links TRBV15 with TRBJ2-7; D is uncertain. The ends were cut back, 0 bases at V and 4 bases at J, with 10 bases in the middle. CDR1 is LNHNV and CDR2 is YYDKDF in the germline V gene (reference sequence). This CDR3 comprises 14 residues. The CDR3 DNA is TGTGCCACCAGCAGAGATCTGGTGGGGTACGAGCAGTACTTC. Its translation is CATSRDLVGYEQYF.

The DNA for the CDR3 is TGTGCCAGCAGCTTCGGGGGGGCTCGGAATCAGCCCCAGCATTTT. Protein: CASSFGGARNQPQHF. The chain is built from TRBV7-2 and TRBJ1-5, with D possibly matching TRBD1 (6 bases). Trimming took 3 bases from V and 4 from J, leaving 13 bases between them. The CDR3 is 15 residues long. Germline V CDR1 and CDR2: SGHTA, FQGNSA.

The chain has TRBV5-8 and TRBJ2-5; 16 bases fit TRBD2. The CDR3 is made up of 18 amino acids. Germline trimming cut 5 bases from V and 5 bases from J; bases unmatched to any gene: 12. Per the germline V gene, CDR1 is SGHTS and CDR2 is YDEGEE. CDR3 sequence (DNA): TGTGCCAGCAGGCCGCCGGGACTAGCGGGGGGGCCCGATGAGACCCAGTACTTC. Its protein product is CASRPPGLAGGPDETQYF.

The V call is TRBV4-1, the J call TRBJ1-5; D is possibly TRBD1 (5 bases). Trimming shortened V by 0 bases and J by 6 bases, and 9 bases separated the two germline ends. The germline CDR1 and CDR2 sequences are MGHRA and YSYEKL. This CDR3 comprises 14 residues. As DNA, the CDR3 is TGCGCCAGCAGCCAAGAGTACGGGGGTCAGCCCCAGCATTTT. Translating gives CASSQEYGGQPQHF.

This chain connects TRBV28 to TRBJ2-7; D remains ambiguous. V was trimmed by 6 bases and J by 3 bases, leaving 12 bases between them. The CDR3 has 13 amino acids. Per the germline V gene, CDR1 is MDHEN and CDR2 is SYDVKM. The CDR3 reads CASRLDDVYEQYF. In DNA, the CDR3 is TGTGCCAGCAGACTCGATGACGTCTACGAGCAGTACTTC.

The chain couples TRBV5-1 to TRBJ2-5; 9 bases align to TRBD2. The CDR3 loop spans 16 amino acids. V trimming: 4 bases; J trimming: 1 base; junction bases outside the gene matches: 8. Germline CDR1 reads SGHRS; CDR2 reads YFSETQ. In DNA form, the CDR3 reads TGCGCCAGCAGCCGGACCGCACTAGCGGGCCAAGAGACCCAGTACTTC. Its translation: CASSRTALAGQETQYF.

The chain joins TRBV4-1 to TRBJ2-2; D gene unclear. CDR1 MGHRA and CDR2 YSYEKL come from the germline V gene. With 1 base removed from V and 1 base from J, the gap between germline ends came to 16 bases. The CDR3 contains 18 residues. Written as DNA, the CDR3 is TGCGCCAGCAGCCAAGTGATAGACCTAAGACGGAACACCGGGGAGCTGTTTTTT. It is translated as CASSQVIDLRRNTGELFF.

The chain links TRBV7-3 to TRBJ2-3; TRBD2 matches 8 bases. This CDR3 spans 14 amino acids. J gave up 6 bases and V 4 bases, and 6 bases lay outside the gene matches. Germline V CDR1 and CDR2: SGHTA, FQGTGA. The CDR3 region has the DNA TGTGCCAGCAGCTCCCTAGCGGGTCTCGATACGCAGTATTTT. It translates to CASSSLAGLDTQYF.

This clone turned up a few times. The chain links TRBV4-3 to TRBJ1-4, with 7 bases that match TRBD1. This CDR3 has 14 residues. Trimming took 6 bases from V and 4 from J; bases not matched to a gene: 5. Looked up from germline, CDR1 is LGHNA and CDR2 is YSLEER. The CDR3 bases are TGCGCCAGCAGTCCGGACAGGAATAATGAAAAACTGTTTTTT. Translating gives CASSPDRNNEKLFF.

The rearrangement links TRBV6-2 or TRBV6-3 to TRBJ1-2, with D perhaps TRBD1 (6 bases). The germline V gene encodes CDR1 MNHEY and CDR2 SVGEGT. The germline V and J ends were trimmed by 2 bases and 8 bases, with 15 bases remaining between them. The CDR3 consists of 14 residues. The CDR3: CASSYGTGGRGYTF. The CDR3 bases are TGTGCCAGCAGTTACGGGACCGGGGGCCGGGGCTACACCTTC.

The CDR3 sequence: CASSLRPTGEETQYF. CDR3 nucleotides: TGCGCCAGCAGCTTGCGGCCGACTGGCGAAGAGACCCAGTACTTC. This chain connects TRBV5-1 to TRBJ2-5; D is ambiguous. V was pared by 1 base and J by 3 bases, with 13 bases between. Germline CDR1 reads SGHRS; CDR2 reads YFSETQ. The CDR3 covers 15 residues. The full variable domain, in which reference TRBV5-1 and TRBJ2-5 provide the parts outside the CDR3, is KAGVTQTPRYLIKTRGQQVTLSCSPISGHRSVSWYQQTPGQGLQFLFEYFSETQRNKGNFPGRFSGRQFSNSRSEMNVSTLELGDSALYLCASSLRPTGEETQYFGPGTRLLVL.

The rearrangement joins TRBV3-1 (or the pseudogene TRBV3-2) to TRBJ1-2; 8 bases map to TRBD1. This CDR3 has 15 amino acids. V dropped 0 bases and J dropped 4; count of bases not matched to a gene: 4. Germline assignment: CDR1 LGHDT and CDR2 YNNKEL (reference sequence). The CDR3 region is CASSQDLTGAYGYTF. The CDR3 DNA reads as TGTGCCAGCAGCCAAGATCTGACAGGGGCCTATGGCTACACCTTC.

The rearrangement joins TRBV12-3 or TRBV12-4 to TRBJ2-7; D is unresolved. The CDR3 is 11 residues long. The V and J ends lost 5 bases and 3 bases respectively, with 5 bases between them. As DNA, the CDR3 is TGTGCCAGCAGTGTTTACTACGAGCAGTACTTC. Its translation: CASSVYYEQYF.

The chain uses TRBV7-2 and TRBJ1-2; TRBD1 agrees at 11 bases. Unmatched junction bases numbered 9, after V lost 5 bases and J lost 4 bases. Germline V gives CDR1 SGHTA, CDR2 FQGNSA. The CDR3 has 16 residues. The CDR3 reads CASSPRTGGASYGYTF. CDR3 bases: TGTGCCAGCAGCCCCCGGACAGGGGGCGCTAGCTATGGCTACACCTTC.

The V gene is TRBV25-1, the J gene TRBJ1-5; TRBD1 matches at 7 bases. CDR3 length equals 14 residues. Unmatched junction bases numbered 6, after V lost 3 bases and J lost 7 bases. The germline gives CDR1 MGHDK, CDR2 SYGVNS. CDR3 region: CASSEGWTGQPQHF. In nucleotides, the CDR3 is TGTGCCAGCAGTGAGGGATGGACAGGACAGCCCCAGCATTTT.

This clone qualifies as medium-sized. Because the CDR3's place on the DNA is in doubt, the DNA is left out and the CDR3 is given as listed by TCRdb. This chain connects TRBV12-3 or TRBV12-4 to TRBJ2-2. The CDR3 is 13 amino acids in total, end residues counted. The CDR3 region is CASSFGAGGELFF.

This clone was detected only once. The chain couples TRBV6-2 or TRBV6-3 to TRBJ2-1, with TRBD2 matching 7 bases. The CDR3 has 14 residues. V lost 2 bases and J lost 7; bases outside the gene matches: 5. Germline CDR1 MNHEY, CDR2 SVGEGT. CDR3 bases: TGTGCCAGCAGTTACGCGGCTAGCGGAAATGAGCAGTTCTTC. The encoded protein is CASSYAASGNEQFF.

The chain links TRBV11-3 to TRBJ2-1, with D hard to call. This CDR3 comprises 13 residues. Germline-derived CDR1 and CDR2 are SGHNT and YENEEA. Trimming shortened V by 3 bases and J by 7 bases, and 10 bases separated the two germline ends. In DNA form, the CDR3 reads TGTGCCAGCAGCTTTCTAGGTACTAATGAGCAGTTCTTC. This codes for CASSFLGTNEQFF. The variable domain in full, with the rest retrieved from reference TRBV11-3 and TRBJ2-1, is EAGVVQSPRYKIIEKKQPVAFWCNPISGHNTLYWYLQNLGQGPELLIRYENEEAVDDSQLPKDRFSAERLKGVDSTLKIQPAELGDSAVYLCASSFLGTNEQFFGPGTRLTVL.

The CDR3 DNA reads as TGTGCCAGCAGCCCGGAATCGGATACGCAGTATTTT. This gives the protein CASSPESDTQYF. This chain uses TRBV7-9 with TRBJ2-3, with unresolved D. The CDR3 sequence is 12 residues long. Trimming removed 5 bases at V and 6 bases at J, with 9 bases between. CDR1 is SEHNR and CDR2 is FQNEAQ in the germline V gene (reference sequence).

CDR3 DNA sequence: TGTGCCAGCAGTGAGCTAGTGGGACAGAACACTGAAGCTTTCTTT. The encoded protein is CASSELVGQNTEAFF. The chain joins TRBV6-1 to TRBJ1-1; a weak D match, TRBD1 (6 bases). The CDR3 runs to 15 residues. The germline V gene encodes CDR1 MNHNS and CDR2 SASEGT. The ends were cut back, 3 bases at V and 1 base at J, with 12 bases in the middle.

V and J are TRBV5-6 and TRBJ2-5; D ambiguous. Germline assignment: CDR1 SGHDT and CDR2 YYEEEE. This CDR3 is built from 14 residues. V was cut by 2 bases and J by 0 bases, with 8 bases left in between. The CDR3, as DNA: TGTGCCAGCAGCTTCTCTCCTTACCAAGAGACCCAGTACTTC. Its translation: CASSFSPYQETQYF.

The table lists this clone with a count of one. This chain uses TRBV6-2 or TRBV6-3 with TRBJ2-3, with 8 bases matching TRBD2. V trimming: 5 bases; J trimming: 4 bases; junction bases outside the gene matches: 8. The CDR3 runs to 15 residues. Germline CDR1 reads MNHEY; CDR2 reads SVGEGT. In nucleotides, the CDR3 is TGTGCCAGCAGTAACCGAGGACTAGCTGCAGATACGCAGTATTTT. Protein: CASSNRGLAADTQYF.

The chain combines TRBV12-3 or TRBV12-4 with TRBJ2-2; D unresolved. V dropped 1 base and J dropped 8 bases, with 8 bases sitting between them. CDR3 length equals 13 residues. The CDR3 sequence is CASSLDVAGELFF. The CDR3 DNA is TGTGCCAGCAGTTTAGATGTCGCAGGGGAGCTGTTTTTT.